This is a list of T cell receptor beta chains from one sample in a study of intratumoral heterogeneity in liver cancer. The method was immunoSEQ multiplex PCR; TCRdb's version includes in-frame clones alone and lacks a portion of them. The table records 21,000 or so clones, around 75% of them present only once. Material: tumor-adjacent normal tissue, obtained before any cancer treatment. The source of these receptors is a woman aged 65 to 85 with hepatocellular carcinoma. Both conserved end residues are part of each CDR3. A D gene is named only where the DNA matches it firmly. The size field is filled for only some rows; it gives once, few, many or a size class.

TRBJ2-3 | . | TRBV7-2 | . | TGTGCCAGCAGCCAGAGGTCATTTTGGGATACGCAGTATTTT | CASSQRSFWDTQYF
TRBJ1-1 | . | TRBV30 | . | TGTGCCTGGAGGGCCGACAGGAACACTGAAGCTTTCTTT | CAWRADRNTEAFF
TRBJ2-5 | . | TRBV5-1 | . | TGCGCCAGCAGCTTGCGGGGAGAGACCCAGTACTTC | CASSLRGETQYF
TRBJ2-1 | TRBD2 | TRBV28 | medium-sized | TGTGCCAGCAGTCTCGAGCGGGAAATATACAATGAGCAGTTCTTC | CASSLEREIYNEQFF
TRBJ2-7 | . | TRBV12-3/TRBV12-4 | . | TGTGCCAGCAGTCGACAGAACGAGCAGTACTTC | CASSRQNEQYF
TRBJ2-2 | TRBD1 | TRBV5-4 | few | TGTGCCAGCAGCGGAATACAGGGGGCGCGCACCGGGGAGCTGTTTTTT | CASSGIQGARTGELFF
TRBJ1-1 | . | TRBV6-5 | . | TGTGCCAGCAGCCGGGGCCGGCGAGCTTTCTTT | CASSRGRRAFF
TRBJ1-1 | . | TRBV27 | . | TGTGCCAGCACCCCATTTGGGGGTTGGACTGAAGCTTTCTTT | CASTPFGGWTEAFF
TRBJ1-1 | . | TRBV7-9 | once | TGTGCCAGCAGTTTAGGAAATGGACAAGACACTGAAGCTTTCTTT | CASSLGNGQDTEAFF
TRBJ2-2 | . | TRBV3-1/TRBV3-2 | . | TGTGCCAGCAGCCAAGGGGGAAGTCGGGAGCTGTTTTTT | CASSQGGSRELFF
TRBJ1-1 | . | TRBV12-3/TRBV12-4 | . | TGTGCCAGCACTCAGGGTCACGGCACTGAAGCTTTCTTT | CASTQGHGTEAFF
TRBJ2-3 | TRBD2 | TRBV3-1/TRBV3-2 | . | TGTGCCAGCAGCCCGGACCGGGAGGGGGGCACAGATACGCAGTATTTT | CASSPDREGGTDTQYF
TRBJ2-1 | . | TRBV2 | . | TGTGCCAGTGGTGGGCCAGGGGGGCAGGATGAGCAGTTCTTC | CASGGPGGQDEQFF
TRBJ2-4 | . | TRBV7-9 | . | TGTGCCAGCACGGGGGATTACATTCAGTACTTC | CASTGDYIQYF
TRBJ1-1 | . | TRBV28 | . | TGTGCCAGCAGCTCGGACCACAACACTGAAGCTTTCTTT | CASSSDHNTEAFF
TRBJ1-5 | . | TRBV2 | . | TGTGCCAGCAGTGCAGATTACAATCAGCCCCAGCATTTT | CASSADYNQPQHF
TRBJ1-2 | TRBD1 | TRBV15 | . | TGTGCCACCAGCGGGGACAGCCTCTATGGCTACACCTTC | CATSGDSLYGYTF
TRBJ1-2 | . | TRBV30 | few | TGTGCCTCCCCCCGGCAGGGTGGACTGATGACCTTC | CASPRQGGLMTF
TRBJ1-1 | . | TRBV6-1 | few | TGTGCCAGCAGTGAATCTCTAGGACCCCTGGAGAACACTGAAGCTTTCTTT | CASSESLGPLENTEAFF
TRBJ2-2 | . | TRBV7-2 | . | TGTGCCAGCAGCCCAAAGGGCTCGACCCCGGCCGGGGAGCTGTTTTTT | CASSPKGSTPAGELFF
TRBJ2-1 | . | TRBV11-3 | . | TGTGCCAGCAGCTTAAACCCCTCCGCGGAGGCGGTATACAATGAGCAGTTCTTC | CASSLNPSAEAVYNEQFF
TRBJ1-2 | . | TRBV24-1 | . | TGTGCCACCAGTGTCTCGGGGGGTGGCTACACCTTC | CATSVSGGGYTF
TRBJ2-1 | TRBD2 | TRBV7-6 | . | TGTGCCAGCAGCTTAGCGGGGGGGTTGGGTAATCGTTACAATGAGCAGTTCTTC | CASSLAGGLGNRYNEQFF
TRBJ2-6 | . | TRBV5-1 | few | TGCGCCAGCAGCACGACGGGATTCTCTGGGGCCAACGTCCTGACTTTC | CASSTTGFSGANVLTF
TRBJ2-1 | TRBD2 | TRBV28 | . | TGTGCCAGCAGATTAGCGGGAGGCATCTACAATGAGCAGTTCTTC | CASRLAGGIYNEQFF
TRBJ2-7 | . | TRBV10-1 | medium-sized | TGCGCCAGCAGTGAAGGTAGTTTATCCTACGAGCAGTACTTC | CASSEGSLSYEQYF
TRBJ1-5 | . | TRBV7-5 | . | TGTGCCAGAAGCTTAGGGGACAGGGGAAGCAATCAGCCCCAGCATTTT | CARSLGDRGSNQPQHF
TRBJ1-1 | . | TRBV4-2 | . | TGTGCCAGCAGCCAAGATCACCGGGGGGGCGCTGAAGCTTTCTTT | CASSQDHRGGAEAFF
TRBJ2-1 | . | TRBV5-5 | . | TGTGCCAGCAGCCACTGGGGGGTGTCTGGGGTGTCCTACAATGAGCAGTTCTTC | CASSHWGVSGVSYNEQFF
TRBJ1-1 | TRBD1 | TRBV7-9 | . | TGTGCCAGCAGCGGCGGGACAGGGGGGATTTTTACTGAAGCTTTCTTT | CASSGGTGGIFTEAFF
TRBJ2-1 | TRBD2 | TRBV24-1 | once | TGTGCCACCAGTGATAGCGGGGTTAAGGAGCAGTTCTTC | CATSDSGVKEQFF
TRBJ2-1 | TRBD2 | TRBV6-5 | . | TGTGCCAGCAGCCTAGCGGGGTACTCCTACAATGAGCAGTTCTTC | CASSLAGYSYNEQFF
TRBJ1-2 | . | TRBV7-9 | . | TGTGCCAGCAGCTTACAGGGGTCTAACTATGGCTACACCTTC | CASSLQGSNYGYTF
TRBJ1-6 | . | TRBV28 | . | TGTGCCAGCAGCTCTCTCCCGGGACAATATAATTCACCCCTCCACTTT | CASSSLPGQYNSPLHF
TRBJ2-1 | . | TRBV30 | . | TGTGCCTGGAGAGAAAGGAAGGTGCCCGTGGGTTACAATGAGCAGTTCTTC | CAWRERKVPVGYNEQFF
TRBJ2-2 | . | TRBV4-1 | . | TGCGCCAGCAGCCAAGATAGGGGCCGCTCCTCGACCGGGGAGCTGTTTTTT | CASSQDRGRSSTGELFF
TRBJ2-3 | . | TRBV5-6 | . | TGTGCCAGCAGCTTGACTTTAGGACTGATCACAGATACGCAGTATTTT | CASSLTLGLITDTQYF
TRBJ2-3 | . | TRBV10-3 | once | TGTGCCATCAGCGTGCAGGGGCGAGATACGCAGTATTTT | CAISVQGRDTQYF
TRBJ1-2 | TRBD1 | TRBV28 | . | TGTGCCAGCAGTCCGGCGCAGGACAGGGGGCATGGCTACACCTTC | CASSPAQDRGHGYTF
TRBJ2-7 | TRBD2 | TRBV4-1 | . | TGCGCCAGCAGCCGAGGGACTAGCGGGGGCCTCTACGAGCAGTACTTC | CASSRGTSGGLYEQYF
TRBJ2-7 | . | TRBV10-3 | . | TGTGCCATCAGTGACACAATATCCTACGAGCAGTACTTC | CAISDTISYEQYF
TRBJ2-7 | . | TRBV7-2 | few | TGTGCCAGCAGCAAGACCGGGGTGGGAGCCTACTACGAGCAGTACTTC | CASSKTGVGAYYEQYF
TRBJ1-1 | . | TRBV4-2 | medium-sized | TGTGCCAGCAGCCAAGACGGCCAAATGAACACTGAAGCTTTCTTT | CASSQDGQMNTEAFF
TRBJ2-7 | TRBD2 | TRBV18 | few | TGTGCCAGCTCACCGGTCGGGAGGGTTGTGGAGCAGTACTTC | CASSPVGRVVEQYF
TRBJ2-7 | . | TRBV7-2 | once | TGTGCCAGCAGCTTAATAGTGGCAGGGGCTCGCAACGAGCAGTACTTC | CASSLIVAGARNEQYF
TRBJ2-5 | TRBD1 | TRBV25-1 | . | TGTGCCAGCACCCCCTTGGGGACAGGGGGCTACGAGACCCAGTACTTC | CASTPLGTGGYETQYF
TRBJ1-1 | . | TRBV29-1 | few | TGCAGCGTTAGTACAGGGTCGGCTTTCTTT | CSVSTGSAFF
TRBJ2-1 | TRBD2 | TRBV5-1 | . | TGCGCCAGCAGCTCCTCGACTAGCGGAACCAAACACAATGAGCAGTTCTTC | CASSSSTSGTKHNEQFF
TRBJ2-7 | . | TRBV27 | . | TGTGCCAGCAGTGGATCGGGACACCGAGCCCTGAGGGAGCAGTACTTC | CASSGSGHRALREQYF
TRBJ2-2 | . | TRBV27 | . | TGTGCCAGCAGTTTCTTAGCCGGGGAGCTGTTTTTT | CASSFLAGELFF
TRBJ2-7 | . | TRBV2 | . | TGTGCCAGCAGTGGGCACTTAGACCAGTACGAGCAGTACTTC | CASSGHLDQYEQYF
TRBJ2-7 | TRBD2 | TRBV5-1 | . | TGCGCCAGCAGCCCTCTCGGGACTAGCGGGAGTGTAAACGAGCAGTACTTC | CASSPLGTSGSVNEQYF
TRBJ2-3 | . | TRBV10-3 | . | TGTGCCATCAGTGCTCGCCCCGAAGATACGCAGTATTTT | CAISARPEDTQYF
TRBJ2-2 | . | TRBV12-3/TRBV12-4 | . | TGTGCCAGCAGTAGACAGAGCACCGGGGAGCTGTTTTTT | CASSRQSTGELFF
TRBJ2-7 | TRBD2 | TRBV10-1 | . | TGCGCCAGCAGTGAGGGTGGGACTAGTGCCGAGCAGTACTTC | CASSEGGTSAEQYF
TRBJ2-5 | TRBD1 | TRBV5-1 | . | TGCGCCAGCAGCCTTCGGACAGGGCCAGAGACCCAGTACTTC | CASSLRTGPETQYF
TRBJ2-5 | . | TRBV4-1 | medium-sized | TGCGCCAGCAGCCCCTGGGGTATCGGCGCCGAAGAGACCCAGTACTTC | CASSPWGIGAEETQYF